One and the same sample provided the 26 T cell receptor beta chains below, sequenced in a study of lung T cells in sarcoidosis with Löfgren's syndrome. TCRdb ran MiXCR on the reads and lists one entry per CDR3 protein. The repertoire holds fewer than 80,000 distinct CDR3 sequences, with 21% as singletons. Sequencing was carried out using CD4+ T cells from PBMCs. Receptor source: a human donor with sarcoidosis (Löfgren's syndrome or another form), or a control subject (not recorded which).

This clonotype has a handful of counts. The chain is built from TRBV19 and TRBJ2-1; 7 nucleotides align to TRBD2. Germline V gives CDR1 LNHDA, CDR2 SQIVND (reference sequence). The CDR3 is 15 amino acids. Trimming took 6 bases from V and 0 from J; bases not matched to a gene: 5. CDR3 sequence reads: CASSPSGTSYNEQFF. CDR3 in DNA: TGTGCCAGTAGCCCCAGCGGGACCTCCTACAATGAGCAGTTCTTC.

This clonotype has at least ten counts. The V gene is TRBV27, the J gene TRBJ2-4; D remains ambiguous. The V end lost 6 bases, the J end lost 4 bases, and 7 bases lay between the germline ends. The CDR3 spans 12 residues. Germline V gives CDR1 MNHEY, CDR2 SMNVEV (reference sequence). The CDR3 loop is CASRNKKNIQYF. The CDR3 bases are TGTGCCAGCAGAAACAAGAAAAACATTCAGTACTTC.

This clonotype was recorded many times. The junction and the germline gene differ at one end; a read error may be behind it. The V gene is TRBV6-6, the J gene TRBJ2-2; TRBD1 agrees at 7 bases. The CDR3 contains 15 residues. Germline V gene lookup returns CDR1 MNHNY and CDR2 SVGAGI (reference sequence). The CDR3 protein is CASNYYRGREGELFF. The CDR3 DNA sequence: TGTGCCAGCAATTACTACAGGGGAAGGGAGGGGGAGCTGTTTTTT.

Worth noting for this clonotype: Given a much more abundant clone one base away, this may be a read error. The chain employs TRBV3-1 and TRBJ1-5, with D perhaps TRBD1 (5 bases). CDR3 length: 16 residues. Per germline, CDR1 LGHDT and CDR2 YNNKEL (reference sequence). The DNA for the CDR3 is TGTGCCAGCAGCCAAGACCGGGGGACCAGGGTACAGCCCCAGCGTTTT. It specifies CASSQDRGTRVQPQRF.

CDR3 DNA: TGTGCCATCAGTAGGGGGCTAGGCACTGAAGCTTTCTTT. Amino acid sequence: CAISRGLGTEAFF. The chain couples TRBV10-3 to TRBJ1-1; TRBD1 matches 7 bases. CDR3 length: 13 amino acids. Germline values: CDR1 ENHRY, CDR2 SYGVKD. Trimming took 5 bases from V and 4 from J; bases not matched to a gene: 4.

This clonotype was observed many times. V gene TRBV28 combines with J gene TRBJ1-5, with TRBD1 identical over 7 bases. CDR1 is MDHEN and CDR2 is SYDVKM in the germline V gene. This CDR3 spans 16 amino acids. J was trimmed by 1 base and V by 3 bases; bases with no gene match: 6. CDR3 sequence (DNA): TGTGCCAGCAGTTTTTATAGGACAGGCAGCAATCAGCCCCAGCATTTT. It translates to CASSFYRTGSNQPQHF.

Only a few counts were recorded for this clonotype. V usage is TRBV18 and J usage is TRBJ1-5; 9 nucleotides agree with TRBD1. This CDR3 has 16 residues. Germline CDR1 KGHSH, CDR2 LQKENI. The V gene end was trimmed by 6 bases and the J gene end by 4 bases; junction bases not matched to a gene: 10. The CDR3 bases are TGTGCCAGCTCCGTTTTCGGGGGACAGGGTAATCAGCCCCAGCATTTT. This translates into CASSVFGGQGNQPQHF.

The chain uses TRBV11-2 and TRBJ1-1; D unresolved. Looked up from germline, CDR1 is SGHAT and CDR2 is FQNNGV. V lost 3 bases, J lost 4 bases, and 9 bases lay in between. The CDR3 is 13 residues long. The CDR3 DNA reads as TGTGCCAGCAGCTTTGCGATTTCCACTGAAGCTTTCTTT. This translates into CASSFAISTEAFF.

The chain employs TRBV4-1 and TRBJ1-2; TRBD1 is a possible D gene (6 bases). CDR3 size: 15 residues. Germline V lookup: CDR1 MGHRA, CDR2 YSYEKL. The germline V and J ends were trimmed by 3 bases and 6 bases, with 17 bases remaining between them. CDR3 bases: TGCGCCAGCAGCCAGGGGGCCCTTATAATTGATGGCTACACCTTC. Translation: CASSQGALIIDGYTF.

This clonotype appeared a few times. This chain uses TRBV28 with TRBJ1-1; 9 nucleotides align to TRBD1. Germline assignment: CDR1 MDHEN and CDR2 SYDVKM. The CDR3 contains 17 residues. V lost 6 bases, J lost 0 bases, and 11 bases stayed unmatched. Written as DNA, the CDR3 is TGTGCCAGCAGGCCCCCACTGGGACAGGGTATGAACACTGAAGCTTTCTTT. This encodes CASRPPLGQGMNTEAFF. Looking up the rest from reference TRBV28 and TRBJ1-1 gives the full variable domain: DVKVTQSSRYLVKRTGEKVFLECVQDMDHENMFWYRQDPGLGLRLIYFSYDVKMKEKGDIPEGYSVSREKKERFSLILESASTNQTSMYLCASRPPLGQGMNTEAFFGQGTRLTVV.

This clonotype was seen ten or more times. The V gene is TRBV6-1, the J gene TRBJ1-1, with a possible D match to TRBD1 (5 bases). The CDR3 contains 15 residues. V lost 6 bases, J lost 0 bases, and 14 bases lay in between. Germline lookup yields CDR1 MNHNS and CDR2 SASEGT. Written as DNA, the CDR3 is TGTGCCAGCAGCTTCCTCGACAGCTTGAACACTGAAGCTTTCTTT. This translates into CASSFLDSLNTEAFF.

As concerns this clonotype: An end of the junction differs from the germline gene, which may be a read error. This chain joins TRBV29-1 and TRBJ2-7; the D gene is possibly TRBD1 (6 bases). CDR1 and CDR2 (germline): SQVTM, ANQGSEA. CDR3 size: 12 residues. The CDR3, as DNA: TGCAGCGCTGAACAGGGAACCTACGAGCAGTACTTC. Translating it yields CSAEQGTYEQYF.

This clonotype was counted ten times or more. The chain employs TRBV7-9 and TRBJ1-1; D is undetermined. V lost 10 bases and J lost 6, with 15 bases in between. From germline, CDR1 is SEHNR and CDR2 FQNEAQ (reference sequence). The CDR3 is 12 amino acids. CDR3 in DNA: TGTGCCATATCCGCCGTGAGCCCTGAAGCTTTCTTT. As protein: CAISAVSPEAFF.

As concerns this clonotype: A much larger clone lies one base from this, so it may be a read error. The CDR3 loop is CSARPDTGGLFF. CDR3 coding DNA: TGCAGTGCTAGACCCGATACCGGGGGGCTGTTTTTT. The chain is built from TRBV20-1 and TRBJ2-2; a weak D match, TRBD2 (6 bases). From germline, CDR1 is DFQATT and CDR2 SNEGSKA (reference sequence). The CDR3 runs 12 residues.

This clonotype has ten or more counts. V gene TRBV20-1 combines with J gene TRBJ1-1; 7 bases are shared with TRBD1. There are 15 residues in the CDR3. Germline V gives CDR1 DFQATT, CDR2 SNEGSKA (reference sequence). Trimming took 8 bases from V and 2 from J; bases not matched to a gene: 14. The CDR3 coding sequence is TGCAGTCCACGACAGGGAAAGGGGGGAAACACTGAAGCTTTCTTT. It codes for CSPRQGKGGNTEAFF.

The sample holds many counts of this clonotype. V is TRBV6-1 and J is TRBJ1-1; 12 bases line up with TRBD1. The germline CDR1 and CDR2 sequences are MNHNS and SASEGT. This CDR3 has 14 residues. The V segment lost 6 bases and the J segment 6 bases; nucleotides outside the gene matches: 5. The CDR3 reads CASSGTGGYSEAFF. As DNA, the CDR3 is TGTGCCAGCAGCGGGACAGGGGGCTATTCTGAAGCTTTCTTT.

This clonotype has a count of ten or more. CDR3 nucleotide sequence: TGCAGTGCTTTAGCGGGGAGCTCCTACAATGAGCAGTTCTTC. Translated, it gives CSALAGSSYNEQFF. The rearrangement uses TRBV20-1 and TRBJ2-1; 8 bases match TRBD2. Per germline, CDR1 DFQATT and CDR2 SNEGSKA (reference sequence). The ends lost 5 bases at V and 0 bases at J; junction bases unmatched: 3. The CDR3 consists of 14 residues.

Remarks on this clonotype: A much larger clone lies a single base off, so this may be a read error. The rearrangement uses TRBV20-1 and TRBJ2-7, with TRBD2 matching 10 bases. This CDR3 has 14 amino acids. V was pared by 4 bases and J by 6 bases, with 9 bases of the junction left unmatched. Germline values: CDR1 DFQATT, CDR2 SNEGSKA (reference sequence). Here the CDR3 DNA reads TGCAGTGCTATACCGAGCGGGAGGGGGGGCGAGCAGTACTTC. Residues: CSAIPSGRGGEQYF.

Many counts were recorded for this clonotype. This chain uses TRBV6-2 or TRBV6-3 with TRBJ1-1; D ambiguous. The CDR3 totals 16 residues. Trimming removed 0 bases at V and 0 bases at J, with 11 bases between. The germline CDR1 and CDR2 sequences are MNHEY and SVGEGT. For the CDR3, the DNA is TGTGCCAGCAGTTACTCGTTCCGCCTCATGAACACTGAAGCTTTCTTT. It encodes CASSYSFRLMNTEAFF.

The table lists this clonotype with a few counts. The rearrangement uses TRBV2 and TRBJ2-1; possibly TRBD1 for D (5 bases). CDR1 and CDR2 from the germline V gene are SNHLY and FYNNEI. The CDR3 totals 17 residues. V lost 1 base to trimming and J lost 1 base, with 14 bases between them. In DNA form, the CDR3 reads TGTGCCAGCAGTGAAGATATGCCAGGGCTTTCCTACAATGAGCAGTTCTTC. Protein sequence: CASSEDMPGLSYNEQFF.

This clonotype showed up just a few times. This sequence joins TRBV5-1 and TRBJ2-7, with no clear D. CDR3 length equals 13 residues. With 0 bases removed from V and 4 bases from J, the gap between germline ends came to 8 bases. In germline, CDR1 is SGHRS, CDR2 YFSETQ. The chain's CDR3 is CASSLDGEYEQYV. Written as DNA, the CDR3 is TGCGCCAGCAGCTTGGATGGAGAATACGAGCAGTACGTC.

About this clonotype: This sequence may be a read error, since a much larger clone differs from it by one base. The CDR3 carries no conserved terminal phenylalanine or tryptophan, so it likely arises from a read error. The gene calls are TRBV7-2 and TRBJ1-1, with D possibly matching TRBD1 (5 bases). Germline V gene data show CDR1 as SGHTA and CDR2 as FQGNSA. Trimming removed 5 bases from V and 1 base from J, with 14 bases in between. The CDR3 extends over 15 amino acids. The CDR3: CASSESGRSNTEAFS. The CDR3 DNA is TGTGCCAGCAGCGAATCGGGACGGTCGAACACTGAAGCTTTCTCT.

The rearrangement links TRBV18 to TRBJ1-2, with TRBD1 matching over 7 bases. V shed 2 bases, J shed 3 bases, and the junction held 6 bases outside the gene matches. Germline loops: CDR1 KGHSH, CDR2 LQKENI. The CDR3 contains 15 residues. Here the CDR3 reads CASSPVQGMHYGYTF. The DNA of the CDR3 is TGTGCCAGCTCACCAGTACAGGGGATGCACTATGGCTACACCTTC. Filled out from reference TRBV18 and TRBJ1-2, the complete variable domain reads NAGVMQNPRHLVRRRGQEARLRCSPMKGHSHVYWYRQLPEEGLKFMVYLQKENIIDESGMPKERFSAEFPKEGPSILRIQQVVRGDSAAYFCASSPVQGMHYGYTFGSGTRLTVV.

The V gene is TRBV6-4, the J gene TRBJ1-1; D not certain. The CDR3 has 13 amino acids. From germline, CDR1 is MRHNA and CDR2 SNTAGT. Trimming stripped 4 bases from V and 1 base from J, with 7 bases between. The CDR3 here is CASSVERNTEAFF. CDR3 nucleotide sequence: TGTGCCAGCAGTGTAGAGAGGAACACTGAAGCTTTCTTT.

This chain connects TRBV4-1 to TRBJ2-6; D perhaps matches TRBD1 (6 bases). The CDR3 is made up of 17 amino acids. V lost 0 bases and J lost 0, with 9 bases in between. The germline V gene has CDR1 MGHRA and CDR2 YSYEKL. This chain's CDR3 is CASSQEQGFSGANVLTF. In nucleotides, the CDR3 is TGCGCCAGCAGCCAAGAACAGGGATTCTCTGGGGCCAACGTCCTGACTTTC.

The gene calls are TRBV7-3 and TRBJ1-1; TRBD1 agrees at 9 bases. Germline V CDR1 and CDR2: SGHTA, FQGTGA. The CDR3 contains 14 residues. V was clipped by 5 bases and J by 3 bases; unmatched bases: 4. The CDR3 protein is CASSGQGRDTEAFF. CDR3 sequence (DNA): TGTGCCAGCAGCGGACAGGGGAGGGACACTGAAGCTTTCTTT.